The 9 T cell receptor beta chains given below trace back to one sample, sequenced in a study of molecular identifiers for immune sequencing clone quantification. TCRdb re-derived calls from the PCR reads in MiXCR, one entry per CDR3 protein. The table records 490,000 or so distinct CDR3 sequences, around a fifth of them present only once. Sequencing input: naive CD8+ T cells from blood, with Jurkat cell RNA spiked in. Subset in this sample: FACS-sorted CD8+CD4-CCR7+CD45RA+ naive T cells. Every receptor here comes from a human donor in good health. Some libraries in this study had Jurkat cell RNA spiked in.

This clonotype was observed once. One end of the junction is discordant with germline, which a read error may explain. The chain uses TRBV13 and TRBJ1-5; D unresolved. This CDR3 has 14 residues. Germline CDR1 is PRHDT and CDR2 is FYEKMQ (reference sequence). The CDR3: CASSAATGNRPQHF. The CDR3 DNA sequence: TGTGCCAGCAGCGCCGCGACGGGCAATCGGCCCCAGCATTTT.

At least ten counts were recorded for this clonotype. The CDR3 loop reads CASSLWGTNEKLFF. The CDR3 bases are TGTGCCAGCAGTTTGTGGGGAACTAATGAAAAACTGTTTTTT. This sequence joins TRBV13 and TRBJ1-4; D uncertain. Deletions cut 6 bases from V and 1 base from J, with 9 bases between. Germline-derived CDR1 and CDR2 are PRHDT and FYEKMQ (reference sequence). This CDR3 has 14 amino acids.

This chain connects TRBV7-2 to TRBJ2-1; tentatively, D is TRBD1 or TRBD2 (5 bases each). There are 14 residues in the CDR3. V dropped 7 bases and J dropped 6 bases, with 16 bases sitting between them. The germline V gene has CDR1 SGHTA and CDR2 FQGNSA. In DNA, the CDR3 is TGTGCCAGCAACTGGGGACCCCGTGGCAATGAGCAGTTCTTC. Its translation: CASNWGPRGNEQFF.

Remarks on this clonotype: A much larger clone sits a single nucleotide away, making a read error possible. V is TRBV5-1 and J is TRBJ2-5; D might be TRBD2 (7 bases). Germline assignment: CDR1 SGHRS and CDR2 YFSETQ. Between the trimmed V and J ends, which lost 6 bases and 1 base, there was a span of 16 bases. This CDR3 region has 15 residues. DNA for the CDR3: TGCGCCAGCACAGGGCGGGGGCGACTCCAAGAGACCCAGTACTTC. It specifies CASTGRGRLQETQYF.

At least ten counts were recorded for this clonotype. The chain is built from TRBV5-1 and TRBJ2-5; 10 bases map to TRBD2. This CDR3 has 15 residues. After removal of 3 bases from V and 10 bases from J, the junction contained 12 bases not matched to a gene. Germline V gives CDR1 SGHRS, CDR2 YFSETQ. The CDR3, as DNA: TGCGCCAGCAGCTCTCTAGCGGGGGACCTTCCGGGCCAGTACTTC. This codes for CASSSLAGDLPGQYF.

The J gene is TRBJ2-2, the V gene TRBV5-4; 7 nucleotides match TRBD2. V lost 5 bases, J lost 3 bases, and 10 bases stayed unmatched. The CDR3 loop spans 16 amino acids. The germline gives CDR1 SGHNT, CDR2 YYREEE (reference sequence). Here the CDR3 reads CASSSRSGAYTGELFF. The CDR3 DNA reads TGTGCCAGCAGTTCCAGAAGCGGGGCGTACACCGGGGAGCTGTTTTTT.

As for this clonotype: With a much larger clone just one base away, this may be a read error. This chain links TRBV4-3 with TRBJ1-5, with 7 bases fitting TRBD1. CDR3 length: 15 amino acids. The ends lost 7 bases at V and 2 bases at J; junction bases unmatched: 8. Per germline, CDR1 LGHNA and CDR2 YSLEER. In nucleotides, the CDR3 is TGCGCCAGCATCCAGTCCGGACAGGGCAATCAGCCCCAGCATTTT. Amino acids: CASIQSGQGNQPQHF.

The sample holds many counts of this clonotype. The V and J genes are TRBV19 and TRBJ1-2; no definite D call. Germline CDR1 LNHDA, CDR2 SQIVND (reference sequence). Trimming cost V 1 base and J 1 base, with 7 bases left between them. The CDR3 is made up of 14 amino acids. The CDR3 reads CASSIGVSNYGYTF. Here the CDR3 DNA reads TGTGCCAGTAGTATAGGTGTCAGTAACTATGGCTACACCTTC.

In its sample, this clonotype was seen many times. V gene TRBV9 combines with J gene TRBJ2-3, with D hard to call. The ends were cut back, 0 bases at V and 4 bases at J, with 9 bases in the middle. The CDR3 extends over 14 amino acids. The germline CDR1 and CDR2 sequences are SGDLS and YYNGEE. The CDR3 sequence is CASSVGTLPDTQYF. The CDR3 region has the DNA TGTGCCAGCAGCGTAGGAACCCTACCAGATACGCAGTATTTT.